The sequence of this TCR beta chain was determined in a study of OX40 agonist ivuxolimab in advanced cancers. Using immunoSEQ multiplex PCR, the repertoire was profiled, and TCRdb retains in-frame clones only, with some absent. Among more than 65,000 clones listed, just under 85% were seen once. General study results and limits: There was clonal expansion of CD4+ and CD8+ blood T cells by week 6 at 0.1 to 3.0 mg/kg.

Note on this clone: The antigen is unknown.

With baseline, cycle 4 day 1, and cycle 7 day 1 as timepoints, blood was sampled. This sample comprised CD4+ or CD8+ T cells sorted from blood, obtained in a trial of the OX40 agonist ivuxolimab. This receptor was obtained from an adult with an advanced solid tumor such as melanoma, head and neck, liver or kidney cancer.

The CDR3 DNA follows: TGTGCCAGCAGCACCGGGACTAGCGGGTCCCTGTCCGAGCAGTACTTC. Its protein is CASSTGTSGSLSEQYF. The V gene is TRBV9, the J gene TRBJ2-7; 12 bases agree with TRBD2. The V segment lost 4 bases and the J segment 6 bases; nucleotides outside the gene matches: 11. Germline CDR1 SGDLS, CDR2 YYNGEE. The CDR3 is 16 residues long.